The 32 T cell receptor beta chains given below trace back to one sample, sequenced in a study of cytomegalovirus exposure and HLA in healthy donors. PCR primers comprised 60 Vbeta and 13 Jbeta primers. The repertoire was sequenced with immunoSEQ multiplex PCR; TCRdb's copy has only in-frame clones and lacks some. The table gives approximately 140,000 clones; the top ten clones make up around 1.5% of it. Sequencing was performed on PBMCs. Receptor source: a woman aged 40 to 50 in good health and CMV-seronegative.

This chain links TRBV7-2 with TRBJ2-4; maybe TRBD1 (6 bases). Trimming left V 5 bases short and J 0 bases short, with 11 bases between. From germline, CDR1 is SGHTA and CDR2 FQGNSA. The CDR3 sequence is 15 residues long. The CDR3 is CASSAIGGAKNIQYF. In DNA form, the CDR3 reads TGTGCCAGCAGCGCCATAGGGGGAGCCAAAAACATTCAGTACTTC.

The chain links TRBV7-2 to TRBJ1-5; 7 nucleotides line up with TRBD1. Trimming removed 5 bases from V and 2 bases from J; junction bases left unmatched: 9. The CDR3 is 16 amino acids. Germline assignment: CDR1 SGHTA and CDR2 FQGNSA. The CDR3 reads CASSTQGVGGNQPQHF. In nucleotides, the CDR3 is TGTGCCAGCAGCACTCAGGGGGTTGGGGGCAATCAGCCCCAGCATTTT.

The chain combines TRBV6-4 with TRBJ1-6; TRBD1 matches at 7 bases. The CDR3 is 15 amino acids. V lost 4 bases and J lost 10; bases outside the gene matches: 10. Germline V gives CDR1 MRHNA, CDR2 SNTAGT. CDR3 amino acids: CASSGTWDSRSPLHF. The CDR3 DNA sequence: TGTGCCAGCAGTGGAACCTGGGACAGCCGATCACCCCTCCACTTT.

This sequence joins TRBV6-5 and TRBJ1-1, with D possibly TRBD1 on 6 matching bases. Germline V gene sequence: CDR1 MNHEY, CDR2 SVGAGI. This CDR3 is built from 15 residues. Trimming took 0 bases from V and 4 from J, leaving 12 bases between them. CDR3 bases: TGTGCCAGCAGTTACTCCTATGGGGGCGTCACTGAAGCTTTCTTT. It yields the protein CASSYSYGGVTEAFF.

The chain carries TRBV11-3 and TRBJ2-2, with D perhaps TRBD2 (5 bases). The CDR3 spans 14 residues. V was trimmed by 3 bases and J by 1 base, leaving 6 bases between them. Germline-derived CDR1 and CDR2 are SGHNT and YENEEA. The CDR3 region has the DNA TGTGCCAGCAGCTTCGAGGGGAACACCGGGGAGCTGTTTTTT. This encodes CASSFEGNTGELFF.

The chain couples TRBV20-1 to TRBJ1-2; TRBD1 aligns across 8 bases. The ends lost 6 bases at V and 3 bases at J; junction bases unmatched: 0. The CDR3 loop spans 11 amino acids. The germline V gene encodes CDR1 DFQATT and CDR2 SNEGSKA (reference sequence). The CDR3 bases are TGCAGTGCGACAGGGGACTATGGCTACACCTTC. As protein: CSATGDYGYTF.

This chain connects TRBV9 to TRBJ1-3; D is ambiguous. V lost 4 bases and J lost 4, with 15 bases in between. Germline V gene data show CDR1 as SGDLS and CDR2 as YYNGEE. This CDR3 contains 15 residues. CDR3 coding DNA: TGTGCCAGCAGCTACCGCGTGACTTCGGGAAACACCATATATTTT. Amino acids: CASSYRVTSGNTIYF. The full variable domain, its missing parts supplied by reference TRBV9 and TRBJ1-3, is DSGVTQTPKHLITATGQRVTLRCSPRSGDLSVYWYQQSLDQGLQFLIQYYNGEERAKGNILERFSAQQFPDLHSELNLSSLELGDSALYFCASSYRVTSGNTIYFGEGSWLTVV.

The chain links TRBV28 to TRBJ1-1; no firm D call. Germline CDR1 reads MDHEN; CDR2 reads SYDVKM. CDR3 length equals 15 residues. The V end lost 1 base, the J end lost 2 bases, and 11 bases lay between the germline ends. The CDR3 bases are TGTGCCAGCAGTTTATTTGGAGTCGGAAACACTGAAGCTTTCTTT. It encodes CASSLFGVGNTEAFF. Full variable domain (outside the CDR3, taken from reference TRBV28 and TRBJ1-1): DVKVTQSSRYLVKRTGEKVFLECVQDMDHENMFWYRQDPGLGLRLIYFSYDVKMKEKGDIPEGYSVSREKKERFSLILESASTNQTSMYLCASSLFGVGNTEAFFGQGTRLTVV.

The V gene is TRBV2, the J gene TRBJ1-4, with D perhaps TRBD1 (6 bases). CDR1 SNHLY and CDR2 FYNNEI come from the germline V gene. V lost 7 bases to trimming and J lost 8 bases, with 11 bases between them. CDR3 size: 12 residues. The CDR3 nucleotides are TGTGCCAGCATTGGGGACACAGAAAAACTGTTTTTT. This gives the protein CASIGDTEKLFF.

The V gene is TRBV18, the J gene TRBJ2-7; 9 positions agree with TRBD1. V trimming: 2 bases; J trimming: 7 bases; junction bases outside the gene matches: 6. Germline lookup yields CDR1 KGHSH and CDR2 LQKENI. The CDR3 consists of 14 residues. CDR3 sequence (DNA): TGTGCCAGCTCACCAAGACAGGGGGGTGAGGAGCAGTACGTC. Translating gives CASSPRQGGEEQYV.

The chain is built from TRBV7-8 and TRBJ2-5; 11 positions agree with TRBD1. The CDR3 is 14 residues long. Germline V gene data show CDR1 as SGHVS and CDR2 as FQNEAQ. With V trimmed by 5 bases and J by 6 bases, 5 bases remained unmatched. CDR3 nucleotides: TGTGCCAGCAGCCGGGACAGGGGGAGGAAGACCCAGTACTTC. It is translated as CASSRDRGRKTQYF.

The chain joins TRBV9 to TRBJ1-1; D uncertain. The germline V gene encodes CDR1 SGDLS and CDR2 YYNGEE. V was clipped by 0 bases and J by 0 bases, with 9 bases between them. CDR3 length: 15 residues. The chain's CDR3 is CASSVAPSLNTEAFF. CDR3 DNA sequence: TGTGCCAGCAGCGTAGCACCCAGTTTGAACACTGAAGCTTTCTTT. Complete variable domain (other parts from reference TRBV9 and TRBJ1-1): DSGVTQTPKHLITATGQRVTLRCSPRSGDLSVYWYQQSLDQGLQFLIQYYNGEERAKGNILERFSAQQFPDLHSELNLSSLELGDSALYFCASSVAPSLNTEAFFGQGTRLTVV.

With regard to this clone: Other DNA sequences in the sample encode the same CDR3. J is TRBJ1-3 and V is TRBV5-1; 11 bases agree with TRBD1. From germline, CDR1 is SGHRS and CDR2 YFSETQ. The J segment lost 0 bases and the V segment lost 0 bases, leaving 8 bases of the junction unmatched. CDR3 length equals 19 residues. The CDR3: CASSLGTGGSLSSGNTIYF. As DNA, the CDR3 is TGCGCCAGCAGCTTGGGGACAGGGGGCTCCTTGAGCTCTGGAAACACCATATATTTT.

The chain recombines TRBV29-1 with TRBJ1-2; a possible D gene is TRBD1 (5 bases). Trimming removed 1 base from V and 7 bases from J, with 10 bases in between. The CDR3 length is 12 residues. Germline V gene sequence: CDR1 SQVTM, CDR2 ANQGSEA. CDR3 residues: CSVEGQGGGYTF. In nucleotides, the CDR3 is TGCAGCGTTGAAGGGCAGGGTGGTGGCTACACCTTC.

This chain uses TRBV19 with TRBJ2-1; TRBD2 agrees at 8 bases. The ends lost 5 bases at V and 12 bases at J; junction bases unmatched: 15. This CDR3 contains 15 residues. The V gene's germline CDR1 is LNHDA and CDR2 SQIVND (reference sequence). CDR3 coding DNA: TGTGCCAGTAGTTCCACTAGCGGAGGGCACTCATGGCAGTTCTTC. As protein: CASSSTSGGHSWQFF.

V is TRBV27 and J is TRBJ1-1; D call uncertain. Germline CDR1 is MNHEY and CDR2 is SMNVEV (reference sequence). The CDR3 loop spans 14 amino acids. V shed 5 bases and J shed 6 bases, with 16 bases lying between them. For the CDR3, the DNA is TGTGCCAGCAGTCCCGAGGCTTGGAGGTCTGAAGCTTTCTTT. It translates to CASSPEAWRSEAFF.

CDR3 sequence reads: CASSAGPDTEAFF. The CDR3 DNA reads as TGTGCCAGCAGCGCGGGACCAGACACTGAAGCTTTCTTT. This rearrangement joins TRBV11-3 to TRBJ1-1, with D possibly being TRBD1 (5 bases). V lost 5 bases and J 3 bases, leaving 10 bases between the germline ends. This CDR3 contains 13 residues. Per germline, CDR1 SGHNT and CDR2 YENEEA.

The chain recombines TRBV7-9 with TRBJ1-4, with TRBD1 identical over 9 bases. Germline V gene data show CDR1 as SEHNR and CDR2 as FQNEAQ (reference sequence). With 5 bases clipped from V and 8 bases from J, the junction kept 15 bases outside the gene matches. The CDR3 totals 17 residues. Here the CDR3 reads CASSRAGLGQGQEKLFF. CDR3 nucleotide sequence: TGTGCCAGCAGCCGAGCGGGTCTAGGACAGGGGCAAGAAAAACTGTTTTTT.

About this clone itself: This specimen includes other DNA sequences encoding the same CDR3. This sequence joins TRBV28 and TRBJ1-2; no reliable D call. This CDR3 spans 12 amino acids. V was shortened by 3 bases and J by 4 bases, with 6 bases between the two germline ends. Germline V lookup: CDR1 MDHEN, CDR2 SYDVKM. DNA for the CDR3: TGTGCCAGCAGTTTGGCGGGCTATGGCTACACCTTC. Translation gives CASSLAGYGYTF.

CDR3 bases: TGTGCCAGCAGCACACGCCCGGGACAGGGAACTGAAGCTTTCTTT. This sequence encodes CASSTRPGQGTEAFF. The V call is TRBV5-4, the J call TRBJ1-1, with 9 bases matching TRBD1. Germline assignment: CDR1 SGHNT and CDR2 YYREEE (reference sequence). V shed 4 bases, J shed 5 bases, and the junction held 9 bases outside the gene matches. The CDR3 is made up of 15 amino acids.

V and J are TRBV5-1 and TRBJ1-2, with 8 bases lining up with TRBD1. After removal of 4 bases from V and 7 bases from J, the junction contained 6 bases not matched to a gene. The CDR3 sequence is 13 residues long. The germline V gene has CDR1 SGHRS and CDR2 YFSETQ. The CDR3 protein is CASSPDRDPGYTF. In nucleotides, the CDR3 is TGCGCCAGCAGCCCGGACAGGGACCCTGGCTACACCTTC.

V is TRBV29-1 and J is TRBJ2-3, with 10 bases that match TRBD1. After removal of 8 bases from V and 6 bases from J, the junction contained 11 bases not matched to a gene. Germline lookup yields CDR1 SQVTM and CDR2 ANQGSEA. This CDR3 comprises 14 residues. The CDR3 protein is CSFAGTGVGDTQYF. CDR3 in DNA: TGCAGCTTCGCCGGGACAGGGGTAGGGGATACGCAGTATTTT.

The V call is TRBV28, the J call TRBJ1-5; maybe TRBD1 (5 bases). The CDR3 is 12 residues long. The germline V gene has CDR1 MDHEN and CDR2 SYDVKM. The CDR3 region has the DNA TGTGCTATTCAGGGTCCCCGGCAGCCCCAGCATTTT. This encodes CAIQGPRQPQHF.

The chain combines TRBV21-1 with TRBJ1-2; the table gives TRBD1 as D, unverified against the DNA. TRBV21-1 is recorded as a pseudogene. This CDR3 contains 15 residues. The CDR3, as DNA: TGTGCCAGCAGCAAAGTAGGGGTCGGTCTCTATGGCTACACCTTC. Protein: CASSKVGVGLYGYTF.

V is TRBV28 and J is TRBJ1-1; no firm D call. Germline V gene sequence: CDR1 MDHEN, CDR2 SYDVKM. V lost 6 bases and J lost 7, with 9 bases in between. The CDR3 has 11 amino acids. The CDR3 nucleotides read TGTGCCAGCAGGGAGGCCATTGAAGCTTTCTTT. This codes for CASREAIEAFF.

The genes are TRBV5-1 and TRBJ2-1; maybe TRBD2 (7 bases). CDR3 length: 18 amino acids. V was clipped by 0 bases and J by 7 bases, with 23 bases between them. Germline V gene lookup returns CDR1 SGHRS and CDR2 YFSETQ. The CDR3 loop reads CASSLERGAPPLFNEQFF. CDR3 nucleotide sequence: TGCGCCAGCAGCTTGGAACGGGGGGCCCCCCCTTTGTTTAATGAGCAGTTCTTC.

The chain combines TRBV10-3 with TRBJ1-4; unclear D gene. This CDR3 spans 12 amino acids. Germline CDR1 is ENHRY and CDR2 is SYGVKD. The V end lost 10 bases, the J end lost 11 bases, and 17 bases lay between the germline ends. The CDR3 reads CATSLNEWKLFF. The CDR3 DNA is TGTGCCACAAGCCTTAATGAGTGGAAACTGTTTTTT.

The CDR3 coding sequence is TGTGCCATCAAGGGACAGGGGGTTTCACCCCTCCACTTT. This encodes CAIKGQGVSPLHF. This chain connects TRBV10-3 to TRBJ1-6, with 11 positions matching TRBD1. This CDR3 region has 13 residues. J gave up 9 bases and V 7 bases, and 2 bases lay outside the gene matches. Per germline, CDR1 ENHRY and CDR2 SYGVKD.

J is TRBJ1-5 and V is TRBV28; possibly TRBD1 for D (5 bases). CDR1 and CDR2 from the germline V gene are MDHEN and SYDVKM. The germline V and J ends were trimmed by 9 bases and 5 bases, with 17 bases remaining between them. The CDR3 length is 14 residues. This CDR3 is CASALSQGYQPQHF. The CDR3 DNA follows: TGTGCCAGTGCTTTGTCGCAGGGTTATCAGCCCCAGCATTTT.

CDR3 loop: CASSSRSGGNTGELFF. CDR3 coding DNA: TGTGCCAGCAGCAGCCGTAGCGGGGGAAACACCGGGGAGCTGTTTTTT. The chain uses TRBV5-4 and TRBJ2-2, with 9 bases lining up with TRBD2. The length of the CDR3 is 16 residues. V dropped 4 bases and J dropped 2; count of bases not matched to a gene: 6. Germline V CDR1 and CDR2: SGHNT, YYREEE (reference sequence).

The V gene is TRBV6-5, the J gene TRBJ1-2; weak D call: TRBD1 (6 bases). The V gene's germline CDR1 is MNHEY and CDR2 SVGAGI. V lost 0 bases and J 6 bases, leaving 17 bases between the germline ends. The CDR3 is 16 residues long. The CDR3 nucleotides are TGTGCCAGCAGTTACTCGATGGGGGGGCGACCCGATGGCTACACCTTC. Residues: CASSYSMGGRPDGYTF.

This rearrangement joins TRBV10-2 to TRBJ1-3; D is undetermined. The germline CDR1 and CDR2 sequences are WSHSY and SAAADI. This CDR3 is 16 amino acids long. V dropped 2 bases and J dropped 2 bases, with 13 bases sitting between them. In DNA form, the CDR3 reads TGCGCCAGCAGTGAGGAGGTGGGAGCGACTGGAAACACCATATATTTT. Amino acids: CASSEEVGATGNTIYF.